Included here is one T cell receptor beta chain sequence, with context. It lacks a known antigen. Nothing much larger sits one base from this clone, and base qualities are not available. These data originate in a study of blood T cells in healthy people across ages (dated by TCRdb to between 2014 and 2016). Background for the entire study: Template switching captured roughly one uniquely barcoded TCR beta cDNA molecule per two T cells in model experiments. For two donors (one aged 18 to 30 and one aged 80 or older), the study analyzed two additional independent replicas of 1 million unique cDNA reads from the same blood draw. Donors of different ages were randomly distributed across sequencing lanes to avoid experimental bias. Four age groups were formed from the donors: young (average about 17 years), middle-aged (approximately 41), aged (about 62) and long-lived (82). Using deep sequencing normalized with unique cDNA molecular identifiers, the study measured how TCR beta repertoire diversity changes with age.

The library was made by 5' RACE. A second PCR of roughly 6 to 12 cycles was run with a J-beta primer mix and a sample-barcoded 5' primer. A unique molecular identifier was introduced onto each TCR beta cDNA molecule by a template-switch 5' adaptor carrying 12 random nucleotides. Each sample yielded at least 3 million CDR3-containing paired-end reads. The Mint cDNA synthesis kit, primed by a TRBC-specific oligonucleotide, was used to synthesize first-strand cDNA from all RNA. After uracil-DNA glycosylase treatment, a first 18-cycle PCR used universal primers M1SS and BC2_uni_R on all cDNA. In the paper's pipeline: For normalization, 1 million high-quality reads, each with a distinct molecular identifier, were randomly selected from each sample. Reads with shared molecular identifiers were discarded instead of being binned into consensus sequences. MiTCR, with a Q25 quality threshold and the strictest error-elimination algorithm, was used for CDR3 identification, clonotype clustering and error correction. A nonparametric unseen species model using Euler transformation provided a lower-bound estimate of total TCR beta diversity. TCRdb cleaned the public reads at Q25 with fastp, built clones with MiXCR and kept in-frame beta chains. Identical CDR3 protein sequences are pooled into one entry, listed with their most common genes and DNA. The authors' filters were not applied to this entry. For this sample the table gives some 1.8 million distinct CDR3 sequences, of which approximately 39% were detected only once. Of the sample, 20% to 25% is held by the ten largest clones.

What the research found in general, with its limitations: Compared with the aged group, the long-lived group had more naive CD4+ T cells, fewer expanded clones and increased TCR diversity, suggesting age selection. As age increased, observed TCR beta diversity per million T cells dropped in a roughly linear way, and a significant reduction was already evident by age approximately 40. Donor CMV infection status was unknown, potentially confounding age-related changes in expanded clonotypes. Conclusive comparison of naive and antigen-experienced compartments was prevented by the profiling of bulk unsorted PBMCs. A strong correlation was found between observed TCR beta diversity and the percentage of naive T cells measured by flow cytometry. Total diversity estimates from one million sequenced T cells were considered lower bounds and underestimates.

Donors were 39 systemically healthy Caucasian individuals from Russia aged roughly 6 to 90 years. Around 10 milliliters of peripheral blood were drawn from each donor into EDTA-treated Vacutainer tubes. Ficoll-Paque density-gradient centrifugation was used to isolate PBMCs, with at least 7 million obtained per sample. Trizol reagent was used to extract total RNA from PBMCs, with at least 5 micrograms per sample. Naive CD45RAhigh/CD27high T cell percentages were measured by flow cytometry on a PBMC aliquot from every donor. Source material: blood. The source is a human donor in good health.

The CDR3 protein: CASSPSGGAGEQYF. The nucleotides read TGTGCCAGCAGCCCGTCTGGGGGTGCGGGCGAGCAGTACTTC. The V and J genes are TRBV7-2 and TRBJ2-7; the D gene assignment is perhaps TRBD1 or TRBD2, with each matching 5 bases. The CDR3 starts with the cysteine, ends with the phenylalanine, and has 14 residues. The entry retains the CDR3 DNA only, 42 bases that are in frame from base 1. Trimming removed 5 bases from V and 6 bases from J, leaving 17 bases between the germline ends. Via the germline V gene, CDR1 is SGHTA and CDR2 FQGNSA.